The 11 T cell receptor beta chains below were found in one sample sequenced in a study of blood T cells in healthy people across ages. Combining a sample-barcoded 5' primer with a J-beta primer mix, a second PCR ran for about 7 to 11 cycles. TCRdb reanalysed the 5' RACE reads using MiXCR and keeps one entry per CDR3 protein. The sample carries about 1.7 million distinct CDR3 sequences, roughly 27% recorded once. Sequenced sample: blood. The source of these receptors is a woman aged 25 to 39 in good health.

This chain uses TRBV9 with TRBJ2-1; possibly TRBD2 for D (6 bases). Per the germline V gene, CDR1 is SGDLS and CDR2 is YYNGEE. This CDR3 comprises 14 residues. With 0 bases removed from V and 12 bases from J, the gap between germline ends came to 16 bases. This CDR3 reads CASSVGDSSQGQFF. As DNA, the CDR3 is TGTGCCAGCAGCGTAGGGGACTCGTCCCAGGGGCAGTTCTTC.

This clonotype was detected ten times or more. CDR3 amino acids: CSANTGPQETQYF. In DNA, the CDR3 is TGCAGTGCTAATACCGGGCCCCAAGAGACCCAGTACTTC. The gene calls are TRBV20-1 and TRBJ2-5; no definite D call. This CDR3 has 13 amino acids. CDR1 and CDR2 from the germline V gene are DFQATT and SNEGSKA (reference sequence). V was pared by 4 bases and J by 1 base, with 10 bases between.

V gene TRBV12-3 or TRBV12-4 combines with J gene TRBJ2-5, with unresolved D. This CDR3 is built from 13 residues. Trimming pared 6 bases from V and 5 bases from J, leaving 13 bases between. The CDR3 nucleotides read TGTGCCAGCAGGTTTGGAACGCGGGAGACCCAGTACTTC. Its translation is CASRFGTRETQYF.

The chain combines TRBV6-1 with TRBJ2-1, with D unresolved. This CDR3 is built from 12 residues. From germline, CDR1 is MNHNS and CDR2 SASEGT. Trimming pared 11 bases from V and 1 base from J, leaving 9 bases between. In DNA, the CDR3 is TGTGCCTCCACACCTTCCTACAATGAGCAGTTCTTC. Its protein product is CASTPSYNEQFF.

This clonotype showed up many times. This rearrangement joins TRBV6-5 to TRBJ1-2; possible D gene TRBD1, 6 bases. Germline CDR1 reads MNHEY; CDR2 reads SVGAGI. Trimming shortened V by 8 bases and J by 4 bases, and 17 bases separated the two germline ends. The CDR3 covers 14 residues. The CDR3: CASRDTKKGYGYTF. CDR3 in DNA: TGTGCCAGCCGGGACACAAAGAAGGGCTATGGCTACACCTTC.

V and J are TRBV28 and TRBJ1-5; no definite D call. The CDR3 consists of 14 residues. V gave up 4 bases and J gave up 8 bases, with 15 bases separating them. CDR1 is MDHEN and CDR2 is SYDVKM in the germline V gene. Written as DNA, the CDR3 is TGTGCCAGCAGTTCGGACCAGCCCTGGGAGCCCCAGCATTTT. This gives the protein CASSSDQPWEPQHF.

This clonotype was found a few times. The V and J genes are TRBV20-1 and TRBJ1-6, with TRBD1 matching 7 bases. This CDR3 spans 16 amino acids. CDR1 DFQATT and CDR2 SNEGSKA come from the germline V gene (reference sequence). The junction had 9 bases not matched to a gene; V was cut back by 5 bases and J by 2 bases. CDR3 DNA: TGCAGTGCTGAGGAAACAGGGGATACCTATAATTCACCCCTCCACTTT. This encodes CSAEETGDTYNSPLHF.

The genes are TRBV29-1 and TRBJ1-1; tentative D call: TRBD1 (6 bases). Trimming left V 5 bases short and J 8 bases short, with 18 bases between. The CDR3 is 13 residues long. Germline assignment: CDR1 SQVTM and CDR2 ANQGSEA. In DNA, the CDR3 is TGCAGCGTTCACCTTAGACAGGCAAAAGAAGCTTTCTTT. It yields the protein CSVHLRQAKEAFF.

This clonotype appeared a few times. The J gene is TRBJ2-7, the V gene TRBV18, with D uncertain. Germline V lookup: CDR1 KGHSH, CDR2 LQKENI. V was pared by 2 bases and J by 2 bases, with 10 bases between. The length of the CDR3 is 14 residues. CDR3 coding DNA: TGTGCCAGCTCACCAGAGCAAGAACCCTACGAGCAGTACTTC. Its translation is CASSPEQEPYEQYF.

This clonotype was seen just once. This chain connects TRBV11-2 to TRBJ1-5; TRBD1 matches 7 bases. This CDR3 comprises 17 residues. After removal of 3 bases from V and 1 base from J, the junction contained 9 bases not matched to a gene. Germline assignment: CDR1 SGHAT and CDR2 FQNNGV. In DNA, the CDR3 is TGTGCCAGCAGCTTCCGCCGGACAGGAGAAAGCAATCAGCCCCAGCATTTT. Translation gives CASSFRRTGESNQPQHF.

At least ten counts were recorded for this clonotype. The gene calls are TRBV6-5 and TRBJ2-1; D remains ambiguous. The CDR3 contains 13 residues. Trimming removed 3 bases from V and 0 bases from J, with 3 bases in between. Germline V gene lookup returns CDR1 MNHEY and CDR2 SVGAGI. CDR3 DNA sequence: TGTGCCAGCAGTTATAGCTCCTACAATGAGCAGTTCTTC. It encodes CASSYSSYNEQFF.